Presented here are 18 T cell receptor beta chains from one specimen sequenced in a study of CD8 T cells in ankylosing spondylitis (dated by TCRdb to 2015 to 2018). Here is what the overall study found, with its caveats: A TCR beta motif of eight highly homologous amino acid variants appeared characteristic of blood from ankylosing spondylitis patients.

The library was produced with 5' RACE. Sequenced on an Illumina HiSeq 2500. The public reads were reprocessed in TCRdb via fastp at Q25 and MiXCR, keeping in-frame beta chains. Entries are consolidated by CDR3 protein sequence, retaining the most common genes and DNA. Counted in this sample were around 390,000 distinct CDR3 sequences; around 24% of them appeared once. The ten largest clones take up roughly a sixth of the sample. For these TCRs, the target antigens are not known. The specimen was blood, either unsorted or a sorted T cell fraction (not recorded which). These receptors all come from a male donor with ankylosing spondylitis.

The chain recombines TRBV20-1 with TRBJ1-1; TRBD1 is a possible D gene (5 bases). Germline CDR1 DFQATT, CDR2 SNEGSKA (reference sequence). Trimming removed 3 bases from V and 4 bases from J, with 12 bases in between. The length of the CDR3 is 13 residues. The CDR3 nucleotides read TGCAGTGCTAGCGGACACCCATCCACTGAAGCTTTCTTT. Amino acid sequence: CSASGHPSTEAFF.

V and J are TRBV20-1 and TRBJ2-3; no reliable D call. This CDR3 contains 13 residues. CDR1 DFQATT and CDR2 SNEGSKA come from the germline V gene (reference sequence). V was shortened by 0 bases and J by 2 bases, with 6 bases between the two germline ends. CDR3 coding DNA: TGCAGTGCTAGAGATTCCAACACAGATACGCAGTATTTT. Protein product: CSARDSNTDTQYF.

The rearrangement links TRBV12-3 or TRBV12-4 to TRBJ2-7; possibly TRBD1 or TRBD2 for D (5 bases each). This CDR3 has 14 amino acids. Trimming pared 1 base from V and 2 bases from J, leaving 9 bases between. The CDR3 loop reads CASSLVRDPYEQYF. The CDR3 DNA follows: TGTGCCAGCAGTTTAGTCAGGGACCCCTACGAGCAGTACTTC.

This clonotype was detected a few times. The rearrangement uses TRBV6-1 and TRBJ1-5, with unresolved D. The CDR3 consists of 16 residues. Germline V CDR1 and CDR2: MNHNS, SASEGT. Trimming took 2 bases from V and 0 from J, leaving 11 bases between them. The CDR3 DNA sequence: TGTGCCAGCAGTGAAATGGACGCAAATAGCAATCAGCCCCAGCATTTT. This encodes CASSEMDANSNQPQHF.

V and J are TRBV24-1 and TRBJ1-2, with D unclear. The CDR3 runs to 15 residues. Trimming took 3 bases from V and 3 from J, leaving 13 bases between them. Per germline, CDR1 KGHDR and CDR2 SFDVKD. This chain's CDR3 is CATSDGQITDYGYTF. The CDR3 DNA sequence: TGTGCCACCAGTGATGGGCAGATAACCGACTATGGCTACACCTTC.

V usage is TRBV7-3 and J usage is TRBJ2-5; 8 nucleotides agree with TRBD2. The V segment lost 0 bases and the J segment 4 bases; nucleotides outside the gene matches: 7. The germline CDR1 and CDR2 sequences are SGHTA and FQGTGA. This CDR3 is built from 16 residues. DNA of the CDR3: TGTGCCAGCAGCTTAACAGGGAGCGGGAGTAGAGAGACCCAGTACTTC. Its translation is CASSLTGSGSRETQYF.

This clonotype was detected a few times. The chain couples TRBV3-1 to TRBJ2-2; unclear D gene. The CDR3 runs to 14 residues. Trimming took off 4 bases at V and 6 bases at J, with 12 bases between the two ends. CDR1 LGHDT and CDR2 YNNKEL come from the germline V gene (reference sequence). The CDR3 loop is CASSPPNRPGELFF. CDR3 bases: TGTGCCAGCAGCCCTCCGAATCGTCCCGGGGAGCTGTTTTTT. Using reference TRBV3-1 and TRBJ2-2 for the parts outside the CDR3, the full variable domain is DTAVSQTPKYLVTQMGNDKSIKCEQNLGHDTMYWYKQDSKKFLKIMFSYNNKELIINETVPNRFSPKSPDKAHLNLHINSLELGDSAVYFCASSPPNRPGELFFGEGSRLTVL.

The genes are TRBV7-8 and TRBJ2-1; 8 bases match TRBD2. Germline-derived CDR1 and CDR2 are SGHVS and FQNEAQ. Trimming removed 8 bases from V and 0 bases from J; junction bases left unmatched: 3. The CDR3 runs to 14 residues. The CDR3 nucleotides read TGTGCCAGCCTAGCGGGTAGCTCCTACAATGAGCAGTTCTTC. Protein: CASLAGSSYNEQFF. Drawing the rest from reference TRBV7-8 and TRBJ2-1, the complete variable domain is GAGVSQSPRYKVAKRGQDVALRCDPISGHVSLFWYQQALGQGPEFLTYFQNEAQLDKSGLPSDRFFAERPEGSVSTLKIQRTQQEDSAVYLCASLAGSSYNEQFFGPGTRLTVL.

This clonotype was observed a handful of times. This chain connects TRBV6-2 or TRBV6-3 to TRBJ2-3; D ambiguous. CDR1 is MNHEY and CDR2 is SVGEGT in the germline V gene. The germline V and J ends were trimmed by 7 bases and 4 bases, with 0 bases remaining between them. There are 9 residues in the CDR3. The CDR3 spells CASTDTQYF. The DNA for the CDR3 is TGTGCCAGCACAGATACGCAGTATTTT.

The chain joins TRBV12-3 or TRBV12-4 to TRBJ1-4, with TRBD1 as a possible D gene (6 bases). This CDR3 spans 14 amino acids. With 6 bases removed from V and 10 bases from J, the gap between germline ends came to 18 bases. This CDR3 is CASSSGELPGKLFF. The CDR3 nucleotides read TGTGCCAGCAGCTCAGGGGAATTGCCCGGAAAACTGTTTTTT.

This chain joins TRBV7-9 and TRBJ2-2; maybe TRBD2 (5 bases). Germline CDR1 and CDR2: SEHNR and FQNEAQ (reference sequence). V shed 5 bases and J shed 4 bases, with 14 bases lying between them. The CDR3 is made up of 15 amino acids. The chain's CDR3 is CASSRGSQFTGELFF. The CDR3 DNA reads as TGTGCCAGCAGCCGGGGATCCCAATTCACCGGGGAGCTGTTTTTT.

This clonotype was counted a few times. The chain recombines TRBV20-1 with TRBJ2-1, with a possible D match to TRBD2 (6 bases). The germline V gene has CDR1 DFQATT and CDR2 SNEGSKA (reference sequence). CDR3 length: 16 residues. V was cut by 2 bases and J by 4 bases, with 18 bases left in between. DNA of the CDR3: TGCAGTGCTAGATGGGCCGGGGTAGCGGTTTACAATGAGCAGTTCTTC. Translated, it gives CSARWAGVAVYNEQFF.

This clonotype has just a few counts. The chain links TRBV20-1 to TRBJ2-5; D unclear. V shed 3 bases and J shed 4 bases, with 9 bases lying between them. The CDR3 totals 12 residues. Germline values: CDR1 DFQATT, CDR2 SNEGSKA (reference sequence). This chain's CDR3 is CSASPRGETQYF. The DNA of the CDR3 is TGCAGTGCTAGTCCCAGAGGAGAGACCCAGTACTTC.

In this sample, this clonotype turned up a few times. This chain connects TRBV7-2 to TRBJ2-1, with D possibly matching TRBD2 (5 bases). Germline lookup yields CDR1 SGHTA and CDR2 FQGNSA. The CDR3 sequence is 14 residues long. The germline V and J ends were trimmed by 2 bases and 7 bases, with 12 bases remaining between them. The DNA of the CDR3 is TGTGCCAGCAGCTTATCCTATAGCGAGAATGAGCAGTTCTTC. This encodes CASSLSYSENEQFF.

This clonotype has only a few counts. This rearrangement joins TRBV5-5 to TRBJ1-2, with TRBD1 as a possible D gene (5 bases). This CDR3 spans 15 amino acids. Germline CDR1 and CDR2: SGHKS and YYEKEE (reference sequence). V shed 4 bases and J shed 3 bases, with 16 bases lying between them. CDR3 residues: CASSLTSGGDYGYTF. The CDR3 coding sequence is TGTGCCAGCAGCCTCACCTCGGGGGGGGACTATGGCTACACCTTC. Complete variable domain (other parts from reference TRBV5-5 and TRBJ1-2): DAGVTQSPTHLIKTRGQQVTLRCSPISGHKSVSWYQQVLGQGPQFIFQYYEKEERGRGNFPDRFSARQFPNYSSELNVNALLLGDSALYLCASSLTSGGDYGYTFGSGTRLTVV.

This chain joins TRBV4-2 and TRBJ2-1; the match to TRBD2 covers 7 bases. CDR3 length equals 15 residues. From germline, CDR1 is LGHNA and CDR2 YNFKEQ. With V trimmed by 1 base and J by 7 bases, 7 bases remained unmatched. CDR3 nucleotides: TGTGCCAGCAGCCAAGGTCCAGCGGGAAGAAATGAGCAGTTCTTC. Translated: CASSQGPAGRNEQFF.

The chain links TRBV19 to TRBJ2-3; 11 bases fit TRBD2. The CDR3 extends over 16 amino acids. Unmatched junction bases numbered 5, after V lost 3 bases and J lost 3 bases. Germline V gene lookup returns CDR1 LNHDA and CDR2 SQIVND (reference sequence). CDR3 sequence (DNA): TGTGCCAGTAGTATGACACTAGCGGGAGAAACAGATACGCAGTATTTT. It encodes CASSMTLAGETDTQYF. The full variable domain, in which reference TRBV19 and TRBJ2-3 provide the parts outside the CDR3, is DGGITQSPKYLFRKEGQNVTLSCEQNLNHDAMYWYRQDPGQGLRLIYYSQIVNDFQKGDIAEGYSVSREKKESFPLTVTSAQKNPTAFYLCASSMTLAGETDTQYFGPGTRLTVL.

In its sample, this clonotype was seen a few times. The chain has TRBV5-6 and TRBJ2-5, with 10 bases aligning to TRBD2. This CDR3 contains 17 residues. Germline V gene lookup returns CDR1 SGHDT and CDR2 YYEEEE. The V gene end was trimmed by 4 bases and the J gene end by 5 bases; junction bases not matched to a gene: 14. CDR3 amino acids: CASSKVGPSGSDETQYF. CDR3 DNA sequence: TGTGCCAGCAGCAAGGTGGGTCCTAGCGGGAGCGACGAGACCCAGTACTTC.